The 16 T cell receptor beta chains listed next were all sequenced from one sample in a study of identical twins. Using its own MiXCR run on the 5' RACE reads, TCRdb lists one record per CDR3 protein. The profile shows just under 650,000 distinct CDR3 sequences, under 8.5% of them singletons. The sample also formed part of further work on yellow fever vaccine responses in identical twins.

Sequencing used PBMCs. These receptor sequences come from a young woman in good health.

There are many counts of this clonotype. CDR3 DNA sequence: TGCGCCAGCAGCTCCCGGACAGGAGTGAACACTGAAGCTTTCTTT. Protein product: CASSSRTGVNTEAFF. The chain has TRBV5-1 and TRBJ1-1, with TRBD1 matching 7 bases. The V gene's germline CDR1 is SGHRS and CDR2 YFSETQ. V lost 3 bases, J lost 0 bases, and 5 bases stayed unmatched. This CDR3 spans 15 amino acids.

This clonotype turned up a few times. The CDR3 here is CASSYSTLTYEQYF. CDR3 nucleotides: TGTGCCAGCAGTTACTCGACACTTACCTACGAGCAGTACTTC. The genes are TRBV6-5 and TRBJ2-7, with no clear D. Germline V gene data show CDR1 as MNHEY and CDR2 as SVGAGI. V lost 0 bases and J lost 2, with 8 bases in between. The length of the CDR3 is 14 residues.

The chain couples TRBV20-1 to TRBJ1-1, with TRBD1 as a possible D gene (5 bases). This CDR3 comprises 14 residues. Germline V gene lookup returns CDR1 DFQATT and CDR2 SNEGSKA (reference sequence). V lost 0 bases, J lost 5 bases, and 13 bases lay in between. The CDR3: CSARDGGRDTEAFF. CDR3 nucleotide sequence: TGCAGTGCTAGAGATGGGGGGAGAGATACTGAAGCTTTCTTT.

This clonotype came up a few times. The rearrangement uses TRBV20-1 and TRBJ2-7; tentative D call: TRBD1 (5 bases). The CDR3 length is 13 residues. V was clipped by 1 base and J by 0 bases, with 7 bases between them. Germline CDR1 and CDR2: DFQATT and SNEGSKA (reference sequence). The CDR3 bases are TGCAGTGCTAGAGCCGACAGCTCCTACGAGCAGTACGTC. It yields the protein CSARADSSYEQYV.

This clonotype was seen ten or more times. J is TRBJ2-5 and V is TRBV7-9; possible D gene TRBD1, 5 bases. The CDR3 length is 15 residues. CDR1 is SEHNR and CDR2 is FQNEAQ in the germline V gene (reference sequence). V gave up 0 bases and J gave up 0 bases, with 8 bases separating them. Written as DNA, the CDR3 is TGTGCCAGCAGCTTAGCGGGGCTGGACCAAGAGACCCAGTACTTC. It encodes CASSLAGLDQETQYF.

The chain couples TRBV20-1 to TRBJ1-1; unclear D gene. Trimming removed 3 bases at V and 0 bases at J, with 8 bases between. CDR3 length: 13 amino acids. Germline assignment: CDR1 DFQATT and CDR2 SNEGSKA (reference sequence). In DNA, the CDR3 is TGCAGTGCTAGGGCGGGGTTGAACACTGAAGCTTTCTTT. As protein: CSARAGLNTEAFF.

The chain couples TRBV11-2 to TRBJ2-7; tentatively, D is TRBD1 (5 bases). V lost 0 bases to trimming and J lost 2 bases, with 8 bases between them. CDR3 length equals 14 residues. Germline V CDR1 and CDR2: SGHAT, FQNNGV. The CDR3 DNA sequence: TGTGCCAGCAGCTTAGATCTGGGGCCCTACGAGCAGTACGTC. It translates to CASSLDLGPYEQYV.

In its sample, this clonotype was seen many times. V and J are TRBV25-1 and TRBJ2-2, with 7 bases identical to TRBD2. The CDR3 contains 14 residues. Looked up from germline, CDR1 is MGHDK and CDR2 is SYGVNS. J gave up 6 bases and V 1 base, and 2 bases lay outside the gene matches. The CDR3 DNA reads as TGTGCCAGCAGTGAATTCGGGGGGTCCGGGGAGCTGTTTTTT. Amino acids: CASSEFGGSGELFF.

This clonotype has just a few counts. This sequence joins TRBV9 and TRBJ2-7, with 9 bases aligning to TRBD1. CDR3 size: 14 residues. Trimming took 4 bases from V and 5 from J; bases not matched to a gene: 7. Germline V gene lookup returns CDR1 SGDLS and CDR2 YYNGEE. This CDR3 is CASSNGQGPDEQYF. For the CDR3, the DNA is TGTGCCAGCAGCAACGGACAGGGGCCTGACGAGCAGTACTTC.

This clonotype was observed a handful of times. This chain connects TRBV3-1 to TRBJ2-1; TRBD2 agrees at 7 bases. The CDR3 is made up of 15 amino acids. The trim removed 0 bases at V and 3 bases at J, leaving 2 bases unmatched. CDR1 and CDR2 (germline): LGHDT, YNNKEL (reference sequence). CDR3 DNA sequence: TGTGCCAGCAGCCAAGACGGGGGGAACTACAATGAGCAGTTCTTC. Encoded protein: CASSQDGGNYNEQFF.

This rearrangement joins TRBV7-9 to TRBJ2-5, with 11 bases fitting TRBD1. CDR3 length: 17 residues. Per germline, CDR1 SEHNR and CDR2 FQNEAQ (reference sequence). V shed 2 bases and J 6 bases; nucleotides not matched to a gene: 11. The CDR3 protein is CASSLLPPGQGVKTQYF. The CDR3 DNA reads TGTGCCAGCAGCTTACTTCCCCCGGGACAGGGGGTTAAGACCCAGTACTTC.

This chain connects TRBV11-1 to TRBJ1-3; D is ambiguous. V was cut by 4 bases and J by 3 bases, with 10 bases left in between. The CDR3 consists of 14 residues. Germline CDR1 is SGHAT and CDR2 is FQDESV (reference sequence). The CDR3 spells CASSSERHGNTIYF. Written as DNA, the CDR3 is TGTGCCAGCAGCTCGGAGCGACATGGAAACACCATATATTTT.

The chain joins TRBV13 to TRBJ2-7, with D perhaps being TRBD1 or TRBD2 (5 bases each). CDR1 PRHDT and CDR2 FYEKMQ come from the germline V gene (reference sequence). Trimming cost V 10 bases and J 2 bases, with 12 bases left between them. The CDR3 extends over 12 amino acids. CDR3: CATSLGAYEQYV. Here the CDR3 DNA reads TGTGCCACCAGTCTGGGGGCCTACGAGCAGTACGTC.

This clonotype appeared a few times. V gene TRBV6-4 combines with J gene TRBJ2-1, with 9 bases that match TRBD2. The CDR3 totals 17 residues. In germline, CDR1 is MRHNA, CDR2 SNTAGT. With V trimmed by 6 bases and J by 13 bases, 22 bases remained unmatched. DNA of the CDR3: TGTGCCAGCAGCGCGGGACTAGCCACGAGGAGGCCCGGTCCCCAGTTCTTC. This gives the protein CASSAGLATRRPGPQFF.

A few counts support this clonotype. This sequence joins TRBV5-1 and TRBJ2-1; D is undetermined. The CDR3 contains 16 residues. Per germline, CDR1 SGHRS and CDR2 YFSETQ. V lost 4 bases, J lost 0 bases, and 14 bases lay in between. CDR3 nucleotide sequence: TGCGCCAGCAGCCGAAAACCCGACGGCTCCTACAATGAGCAGTTCTTC. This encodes CASSRKPDGSYNEQFF.

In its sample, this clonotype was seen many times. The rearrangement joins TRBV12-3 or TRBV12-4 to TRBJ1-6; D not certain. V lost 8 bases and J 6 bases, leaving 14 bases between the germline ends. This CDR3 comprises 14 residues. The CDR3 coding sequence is TGTGCCAGCCGCGGATCGCGTACTAATTCACCCCTCCACTTT. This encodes CASRGSRTNSPLHF.